This T cell receptor (beta chain) was recovered during a study of blood T cell repertoires in COVID-19. Data came from immunoSEQ multiplex PCR; TCRdb stores just in-frame clones and leaves some out. The profile shows 100,000 to 120,000 clones, around four fifths of them singletons. CDR1 SGHRS and CDR2 YFSETQ come from the germline V gene. The CDR3 has 13 residues. Trimming cost V 7 bases and J 0 bases, with 8 bases left between them. The receptor was derived from a woman aged 55-70 years with acute or convalescent COVID-19. The material sequenced was peripheral blood. This chain links TRBV5-1 with TRBJ1-5; D unclear. The CDR3 nucleotides are TGCGCCAGCGCCCCAGATAGCAATCAGCCCCAGCATTTT. This translates into CASAPDSNQPQHF.